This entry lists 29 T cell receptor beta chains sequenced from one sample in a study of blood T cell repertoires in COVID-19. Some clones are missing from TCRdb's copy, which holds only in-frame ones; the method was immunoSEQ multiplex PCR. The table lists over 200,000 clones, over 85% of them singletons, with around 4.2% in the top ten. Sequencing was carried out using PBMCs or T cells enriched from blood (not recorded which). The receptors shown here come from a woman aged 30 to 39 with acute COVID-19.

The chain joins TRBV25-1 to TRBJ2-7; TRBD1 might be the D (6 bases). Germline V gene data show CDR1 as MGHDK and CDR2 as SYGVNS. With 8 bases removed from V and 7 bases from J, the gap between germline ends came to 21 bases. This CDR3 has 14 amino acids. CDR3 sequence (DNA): TGTGCCAGCGGGGGTTTTTCAGGGGCCTGGGAGCAGTACTTC. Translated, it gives CASGGFSGAWEQYF.

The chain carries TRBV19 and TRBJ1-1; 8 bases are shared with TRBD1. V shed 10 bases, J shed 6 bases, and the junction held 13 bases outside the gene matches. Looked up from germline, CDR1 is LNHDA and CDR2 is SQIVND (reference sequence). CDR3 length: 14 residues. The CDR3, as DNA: TGTGCCACCACGCGCTCCGGGACAGGCTCTGAAGCTTTCTTT. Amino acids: CATTRSGTGSEAFF.

CDR3 region: CASSFGGTLYYEQYF. As DNA, the CDR3 is TGTGCCAGCAGTTTCGGGGGGACTCTTTACTACGAGCAGTACTTC. The genes are TRBV27 and TRBJ2-7, with TRBD2 matching over 7 bases. CDR3 length equals 15 residues. Trimming took 3 bases from V and 3 from J; bases not matched to a gene: 8. Germline CDR1 is MNHEY and CDR2 is SMNVEV (reference sequence).

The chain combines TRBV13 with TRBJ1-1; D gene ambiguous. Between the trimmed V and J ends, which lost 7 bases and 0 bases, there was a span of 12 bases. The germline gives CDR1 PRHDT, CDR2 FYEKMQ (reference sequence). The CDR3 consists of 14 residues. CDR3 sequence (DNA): TGTGCCAGCACTTTCACTAGGGTGAACACTGAAGCTTTCTTT. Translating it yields CASTFTRVNTEAFF. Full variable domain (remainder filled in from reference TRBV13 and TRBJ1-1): AAGVIQSPRHLIKEKRETATLKCYPIPRHDTVYWYQQGPGQDPQFLISFYEKMQSDKGSIPDRFSAQQFSDYHSELNMSSLELGDSALYFCASTFTRVNTEAFFGQGTRLTVV.

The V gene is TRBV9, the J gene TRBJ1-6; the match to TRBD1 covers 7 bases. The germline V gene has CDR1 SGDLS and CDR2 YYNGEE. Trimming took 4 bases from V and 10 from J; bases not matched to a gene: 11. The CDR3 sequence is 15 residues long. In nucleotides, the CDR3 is TGTGCCAGCAGCATCACCCGGGACAGTAGATCACCCCTCCACTTT. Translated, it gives CASSITRDSRSPLHF.

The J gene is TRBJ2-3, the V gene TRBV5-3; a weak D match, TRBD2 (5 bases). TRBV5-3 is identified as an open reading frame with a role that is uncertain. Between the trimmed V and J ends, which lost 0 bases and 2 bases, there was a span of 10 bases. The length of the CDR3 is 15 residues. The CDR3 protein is CARSLERLHTDTQYF. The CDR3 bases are TGTGCCAGAAGCTTGGAGAGACTACACACAGATACGCAGTATTTT.

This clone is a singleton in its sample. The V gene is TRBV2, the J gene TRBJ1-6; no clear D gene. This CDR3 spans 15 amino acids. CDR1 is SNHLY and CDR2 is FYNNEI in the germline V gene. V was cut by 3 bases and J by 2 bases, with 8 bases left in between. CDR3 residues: CASSDESPYNSPLHF. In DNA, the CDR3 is TGTGCCAGCAGTGATGAGTCGCCCTATAATTCACCCCTCCACTTT.

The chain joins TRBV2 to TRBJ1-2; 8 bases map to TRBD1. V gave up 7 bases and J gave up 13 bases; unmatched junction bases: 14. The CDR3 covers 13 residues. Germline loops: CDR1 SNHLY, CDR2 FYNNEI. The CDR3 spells CASITPRGPQRTF. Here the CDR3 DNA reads TGTGCCAGCATCACCCCCAGGGGGCCGCAGCGCACCTTC. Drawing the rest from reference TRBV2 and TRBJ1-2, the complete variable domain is EPEVTQTPSHQVTQMGQEVILRCVPISNHLYFYWYRQILGQKVEFLVSFYNNEISEKSEIFDDQFSVERPDGSNFTLKIRSTKLEDSAMYFCASITPRGPQRTFGSGTRLTVV.

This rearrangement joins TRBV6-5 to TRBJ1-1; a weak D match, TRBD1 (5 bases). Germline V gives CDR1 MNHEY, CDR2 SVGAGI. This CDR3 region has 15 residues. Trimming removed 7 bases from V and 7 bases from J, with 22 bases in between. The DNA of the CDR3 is TGTGCCAGCAAAGAGGGGACCTCACTAGCGGATGAAGCTTTCTTT. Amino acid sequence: CASKEGTSLADEAFF.

The CDR3 nucleotides read TGTGCCAGCAGCTTATACCAGGGAACTGAAGCTTTCTTT. Protein product: CASSLYQGTEAFF. The chain is built from TRBV7-9 and TRBJ1-1; possibly TRBD1 for D (5 bases). The CDR3 is 13 residues long. The V gene lost 2 bases and the J gene lost 5 bases, with 9 bases spanning the gap. The germline V gene encodes CDR1 SEHNR and CDR2 FQNEAQ (reference sequence).

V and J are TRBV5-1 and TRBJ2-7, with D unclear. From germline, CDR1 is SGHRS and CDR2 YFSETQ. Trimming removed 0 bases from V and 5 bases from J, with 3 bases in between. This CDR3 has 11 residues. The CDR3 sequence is CASSLGDEQYF. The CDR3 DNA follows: TGCGCCAGCAGCTTGGGCGACGAGCAGTACTTC.

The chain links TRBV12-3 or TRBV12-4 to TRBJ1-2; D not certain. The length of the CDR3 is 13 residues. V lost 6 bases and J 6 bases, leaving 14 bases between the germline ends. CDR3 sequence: CASRRAPGNGYTF. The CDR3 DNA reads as TGTGCCAGCAGAAGAGCCCCGGGGAATGGCTACACCTTC.

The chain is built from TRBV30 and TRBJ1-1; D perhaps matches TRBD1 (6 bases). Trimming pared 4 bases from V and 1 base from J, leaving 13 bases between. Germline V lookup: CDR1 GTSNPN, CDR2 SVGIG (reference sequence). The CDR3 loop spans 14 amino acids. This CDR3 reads CAWTAGTTNTEAFF. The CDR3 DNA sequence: TGTGCCTGGACCGCCGGGACAACGAACACTGAAGCTTTCTTT.

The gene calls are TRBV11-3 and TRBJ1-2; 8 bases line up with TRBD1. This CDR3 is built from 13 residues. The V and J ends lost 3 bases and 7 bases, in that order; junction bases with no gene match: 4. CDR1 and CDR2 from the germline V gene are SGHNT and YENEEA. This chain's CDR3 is CASSLSQGVGYTF. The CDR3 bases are TGTGCCAGCAGCTTGTCACAGGGGGTTGGCTACACCTTC.

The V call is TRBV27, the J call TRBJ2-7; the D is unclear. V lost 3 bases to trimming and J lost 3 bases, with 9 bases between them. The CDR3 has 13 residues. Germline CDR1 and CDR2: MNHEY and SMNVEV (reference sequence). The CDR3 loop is CASSLAQYYEQYF. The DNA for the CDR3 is TGTGCCAGCAGTTTGGCACAATACTACGAGCAGTACTTC.

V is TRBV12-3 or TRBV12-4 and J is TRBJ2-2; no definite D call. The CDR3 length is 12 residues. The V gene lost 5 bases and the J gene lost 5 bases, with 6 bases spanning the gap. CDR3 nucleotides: TGTGCCAGCAGTCCGTTTACCGGGGAGCTGTTTTTT. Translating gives CASSPFTGELFF.

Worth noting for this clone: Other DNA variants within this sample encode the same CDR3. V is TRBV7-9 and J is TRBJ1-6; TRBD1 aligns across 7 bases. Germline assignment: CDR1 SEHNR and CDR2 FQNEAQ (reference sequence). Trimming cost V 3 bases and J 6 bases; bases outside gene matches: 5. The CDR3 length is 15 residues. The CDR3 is CASSLGDRANSPLHF. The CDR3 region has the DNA TGTGCCAGCAGCTTGGGCGACAGGGCTAATTCACCCCTCCACTTT.

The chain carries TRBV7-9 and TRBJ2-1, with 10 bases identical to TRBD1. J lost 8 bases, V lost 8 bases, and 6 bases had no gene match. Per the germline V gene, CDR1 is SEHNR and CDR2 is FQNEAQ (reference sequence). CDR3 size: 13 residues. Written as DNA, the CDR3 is TGTGCCAGCGGGGACAGGGGTGGGGATGAGCAGTTCTTC. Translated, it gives CASGDRGGDEQFF.

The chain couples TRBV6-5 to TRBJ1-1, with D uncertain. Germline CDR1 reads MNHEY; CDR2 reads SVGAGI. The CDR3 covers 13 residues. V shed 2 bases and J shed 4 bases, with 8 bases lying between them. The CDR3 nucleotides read TGTGCCAGCAGTTACGGGGAGGGCACTGAAGCTTTCTTT. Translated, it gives CASSYGEGTEAFF.

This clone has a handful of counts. The CDR3 region has the DNA TGCAGCGTTGAAGCGGCTAGCGGGGGGATGAACAATGAGCAGTTCTTC. It is translated as CSVEAASGGMNNEQFF. This sequence joins TRBV29-1 and TRBJ2-1; 11 bases line up with TRBD2. CDR3 length equals 16 residues. Germline CDR1 reads SQVTM; CDR2 reads ANQGSEA. With 1 base clipped from V and 5 bases from J, the junction kept 7 bases outside the gene matches.

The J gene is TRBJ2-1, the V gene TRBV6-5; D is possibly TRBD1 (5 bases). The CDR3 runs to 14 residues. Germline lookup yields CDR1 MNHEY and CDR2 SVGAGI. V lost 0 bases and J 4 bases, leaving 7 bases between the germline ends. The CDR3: CASSYSTVYNEQFF. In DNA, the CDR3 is TGTGCCAGCAGTTACTCGACAGTGTACAATGAGCAGTTCTTC.

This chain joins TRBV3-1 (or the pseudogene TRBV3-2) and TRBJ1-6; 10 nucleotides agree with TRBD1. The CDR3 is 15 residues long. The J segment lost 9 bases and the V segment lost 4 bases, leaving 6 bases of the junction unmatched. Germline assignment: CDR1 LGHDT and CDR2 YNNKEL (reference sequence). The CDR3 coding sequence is TGTGCCAGCAGCCCCCGGGACAGGGGTGGTTCACCCCTCCACTTT. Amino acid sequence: CASSPRDRGGSPLHF.

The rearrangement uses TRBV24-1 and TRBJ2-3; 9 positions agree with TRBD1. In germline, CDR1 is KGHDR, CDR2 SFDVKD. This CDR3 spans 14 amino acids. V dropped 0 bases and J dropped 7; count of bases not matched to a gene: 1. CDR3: CATSDLTGGNTQYF. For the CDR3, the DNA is TGTGCCACCAGTGATTTGACAGGGGGCAATACGCAGTATTTT.

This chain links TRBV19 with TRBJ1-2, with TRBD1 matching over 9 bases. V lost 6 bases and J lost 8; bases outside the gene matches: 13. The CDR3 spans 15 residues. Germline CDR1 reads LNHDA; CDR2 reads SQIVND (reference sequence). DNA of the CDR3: TGTGCCAGTAGAAGAAGGGACAGGGAATCAGTCGGCTACACCTTC. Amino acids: CASRRRDRESVGYTF.

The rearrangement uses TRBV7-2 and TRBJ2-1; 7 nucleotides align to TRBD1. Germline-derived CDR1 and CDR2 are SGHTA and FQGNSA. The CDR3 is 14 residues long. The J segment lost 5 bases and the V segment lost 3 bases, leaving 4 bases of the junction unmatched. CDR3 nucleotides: TGTGCCAGCAGCTTGACAGGGATTCACAATGAGCAGTTCTTC. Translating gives CASSLTGIHNEQFF.

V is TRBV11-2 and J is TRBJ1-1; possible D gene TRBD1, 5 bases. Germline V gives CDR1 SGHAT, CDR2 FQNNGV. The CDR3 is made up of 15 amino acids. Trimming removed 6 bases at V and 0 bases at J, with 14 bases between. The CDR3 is CASSTGRVMNTEAFF. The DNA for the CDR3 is TGTGCCAGCAGTACGGGCAGGGTCATGAACACTGAAGCTTTCTTT.

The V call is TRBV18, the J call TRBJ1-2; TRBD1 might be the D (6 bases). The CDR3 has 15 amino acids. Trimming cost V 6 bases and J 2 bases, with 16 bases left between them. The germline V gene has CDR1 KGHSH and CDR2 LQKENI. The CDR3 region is CASSQANTGNYGYTF. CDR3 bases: TGTGCCAGCTCCCAAGCGAATACAGGGAACTATGGCTACACCTTC.

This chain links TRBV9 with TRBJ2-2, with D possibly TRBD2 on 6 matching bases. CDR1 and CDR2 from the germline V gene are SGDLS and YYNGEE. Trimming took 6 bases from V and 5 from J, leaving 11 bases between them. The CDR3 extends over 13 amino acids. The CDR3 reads CASMHGRTGELFF. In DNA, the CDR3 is TGTGCCAGCATGCATGGGAGGACCGGGGAGCTGTTTTTT.

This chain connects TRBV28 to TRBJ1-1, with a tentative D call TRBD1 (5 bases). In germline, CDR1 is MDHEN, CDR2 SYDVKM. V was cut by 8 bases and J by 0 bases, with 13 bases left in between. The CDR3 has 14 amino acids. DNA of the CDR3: TGTGCCAGCGCCCCCGGGGGTTTGAACACTGAAGCTTTCTTT. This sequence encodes CASAPGGLNTEAFF.